Listed here are 7 T cell receptor beta chains from one sample, sequenced in a study of T cell responses to AZD1222 COVID-19 vaccine. Data came from immunoSEQ multiplex PCR; TCRdb stores just in-frame clones and leaves some out. The repertoire holds roughly 140,000 clones, with about 81% as singletons. The sequencing here drew on peripheral blood, taken on day 0 of MenACWY control vaccination. The receptor set was obtained from an adult in good health.

The gene calls are TRBV6-2 or TRBV6-3 and TRBJ2-2; no clear D gene. The V end lost 4 bases, the J end lost 4 bases, and 4 bases lay between the germline ends. The germline V gene has CDR1 MNHEY and CDR2 SVGEGT. CDR3 size: 12 residues. The CDR3 DNA follows: TGTGCCAGCAGTTGGGGCACCGGGGAGCTGTTTTTT. Translating it yields CASSWGTGELFF.

CDR3 in amino acids: CASSYRAEAFF. The CDR3 region has the DNA TGTGCCAGCAGTTACAGGGCTGAAGCTTTCTTT. V is TRBV6-6 and J is TRBJ1-1; D is ambiguous. Germline CDR1 is MNHNY and CDR2 is SVGAGI (reference sequence). The CDR3 consists of 11 residues. Trimming took 2 bases from V and 6 from J, leaving 4 bases between them.

The chain joins TRBV20-1 to TRBJ1-3, with D possibly matching TRBD1 (5 bases). V dropped 3 bases and J dropped 10 bases, with 10 bases sitting between them. CDR1 and CDR2 from the germline V gene are DFQATT and SNEGSKA (reference sequence). CDR3 length equals 11 residues. For the CDR3, the DNA is TGCAGTGCTAGGGGGCTGGGTACCATATATTTT. It translates to CSARGLGTIYF.

The chain is built from TRBV28 and TRBJ1-1, with D unclear. Trimming removed 3 bases at V and 3 bases at J, with 8 bases between. Germline V gene lookup returns CDR1 MDHEN and CDR2 SYDVKM. The CDR3 length is 13 residues. Here the CDR3 reads CASSFPQYTEAFF. The CDR3 nucleotides read TGTGCCAGCAGTTTCCCGCAGTACACTGAAGCTTTCTTT.

The rearrangement uses TRBV5-1 and TRBJ1-3, with D perhaps TRBD1 (6 bases). Per the germline V gene, CDR1 is SGHRS and CDR2 is YFSETQ. Trimming cost V 3 bases and J 0 bases, with 13 bases left between them. The CDR3 runs 16 residues. CDR3 nucleotide sequence: TGCGCCAGCAGCTACCGGACAGCCGGCTCTGGAAACACCATATATTTT. Translated: CASSYRTAGSGNTIYF. The entire variable domain, with the rest obtained from reference TRBV5-1 and TRBJ1-3, is as follows: KAGVTQTPRYLIKTRGQQVTLSCSPISGHRSVSWYQQTPGQGLQFLFEYFSETQRNKGNFPGRFSGRQFSNSRSEMNVSTLELGDSALYLCASSYRTAGSGNTIYFGEGSWLTVV.

The chain employs TRBV27 and TRBJ1-2, with 9 bases matching TRBD1. The CDR3 has 14 amino acids. CDR1 and CDR2 (germline): MNHEY, SMNVEV (reference sequence). V gave up 5 bases and J gave up 6 bases; unmatched junction bases: 7. The chain's CDR3 is CASSRATGGDGYTF. For the CDR3, the DNA is TGTGCCAGCAGTAGAGCTACAGGGGGCGATGGCTACACCTTC.

The chain has TRBV28 and TRBJ2-5; D perhaps matches TRBD1 (5 bases). Germline-derived CDR1 and CDR2 are MDHEN and SYDVKM. Trimming pared 6 bases from V and 4 bases from J, leaving 21 bases between. CDR3 length: 16 amino acids. The CDR3 loop is CASSSPTTRVGETQYF. The CDR3 DNA reads TGTGCCAGCAGCTCCCCAACTACCAGGGTAGGAGAGACCCAGTACTTC.